These 4 T cell receptor beta chains were sequenced from one sample in a study of shared clonotypes between healthy human individuals. Only in-frame clones appear in the TCRdb table, and some are missing; sequencing was by immunoSEQ multiplex PCR. The sample yields around 2.5 million clones, roughly 93% seen once. The sequenced material came from naive CD4+ T cells from PBMCs. Subset of the sample: CD45RA+ positively selected. These receptors were taken from a man between 18 and 35 years old in good health. Some clones in this sample may be carry-over from other donors' samples.

This chain links TRBV7-9 with TRBJ1-1; maybe TRBD1 (5 bases). This CDR3 has 15 amino acids. Per germline, CDR1 SEHNR and CDR2 FQNEAQ (reference sequence). Trimming cost V 4 bases and J 5 bases, with 17 bases left between them. This CDR3 reads CASSYLGGSETEAFF. CDR3 in DNA: TGTGCCAGCAGCTACCTTGGGGGTTCGGAGACTGAAGCTTTCTTT.

This rearrangement joins TRBV5-6 to TRBJ2-2, with 9 bases matching TRBD2. V was pared by 2 bases and J by 6 bases, with 5 bases of the junction left unmatched. This CDR3 comprises 15 residues. Germline V gives CDR1 SGHDT, CDR2 YYEEEE. The CDR3 protein is CASSFSGSSAGELFF. The CDR3 bases are TGTGCCAGCAGCTTTAGCGGGAGTTCGGCCGGGGAGCTGTTTTTT.

In regard to this clone: Other DNA sequences in the sample encode the same CDR3. The chain carries TRBV9 and TRBJ1-5; weak D call: TRBD1 (6 bases). The CDR3 spans 14 residues. The germline gives CDR1 SGDLS, CDR2 YYNGEE. With 0 bases removed from V and 4 bases from J, the gap between germline ends came to 8 bases. Here the CDR3 reads CASSVGGGNQPQHF. Written as DNA, the CDR3 is TGTGCCAGCAGCGTAGGAGGGGGTAATCAGCCCCAGCATTTT.

The chain uses TRBV7-3 and TRBJ1-1; D gene uncertain. Germline V gene lookup returns CDR1 SGHTA and CDR2 FQGTGA. There are 14 residues in the CDR3. V shed 0 bases and J shed 14 bases, with 19 bases lying between them. CDR3 sequence: CASSLTPASPSGFF. The CDR3 DNA reads TGTGCCAGCAGCTTAACACCGGCGTCCCCTTCGGGCTTCTTT. Combining the CDR3 with reference TRBV7-3 and TRBJ1-1 gives the whole variable domain GAGVSQTPSNKVTEKGKYVELRCDPISGHTALYWYRQSLGQGPEFLIYFQGTGAADDSGLPNDRFFAVRPEGSVSTLKIQRTERGDSAVYLCASSLTPASPSGFFGQGTRLTVV.